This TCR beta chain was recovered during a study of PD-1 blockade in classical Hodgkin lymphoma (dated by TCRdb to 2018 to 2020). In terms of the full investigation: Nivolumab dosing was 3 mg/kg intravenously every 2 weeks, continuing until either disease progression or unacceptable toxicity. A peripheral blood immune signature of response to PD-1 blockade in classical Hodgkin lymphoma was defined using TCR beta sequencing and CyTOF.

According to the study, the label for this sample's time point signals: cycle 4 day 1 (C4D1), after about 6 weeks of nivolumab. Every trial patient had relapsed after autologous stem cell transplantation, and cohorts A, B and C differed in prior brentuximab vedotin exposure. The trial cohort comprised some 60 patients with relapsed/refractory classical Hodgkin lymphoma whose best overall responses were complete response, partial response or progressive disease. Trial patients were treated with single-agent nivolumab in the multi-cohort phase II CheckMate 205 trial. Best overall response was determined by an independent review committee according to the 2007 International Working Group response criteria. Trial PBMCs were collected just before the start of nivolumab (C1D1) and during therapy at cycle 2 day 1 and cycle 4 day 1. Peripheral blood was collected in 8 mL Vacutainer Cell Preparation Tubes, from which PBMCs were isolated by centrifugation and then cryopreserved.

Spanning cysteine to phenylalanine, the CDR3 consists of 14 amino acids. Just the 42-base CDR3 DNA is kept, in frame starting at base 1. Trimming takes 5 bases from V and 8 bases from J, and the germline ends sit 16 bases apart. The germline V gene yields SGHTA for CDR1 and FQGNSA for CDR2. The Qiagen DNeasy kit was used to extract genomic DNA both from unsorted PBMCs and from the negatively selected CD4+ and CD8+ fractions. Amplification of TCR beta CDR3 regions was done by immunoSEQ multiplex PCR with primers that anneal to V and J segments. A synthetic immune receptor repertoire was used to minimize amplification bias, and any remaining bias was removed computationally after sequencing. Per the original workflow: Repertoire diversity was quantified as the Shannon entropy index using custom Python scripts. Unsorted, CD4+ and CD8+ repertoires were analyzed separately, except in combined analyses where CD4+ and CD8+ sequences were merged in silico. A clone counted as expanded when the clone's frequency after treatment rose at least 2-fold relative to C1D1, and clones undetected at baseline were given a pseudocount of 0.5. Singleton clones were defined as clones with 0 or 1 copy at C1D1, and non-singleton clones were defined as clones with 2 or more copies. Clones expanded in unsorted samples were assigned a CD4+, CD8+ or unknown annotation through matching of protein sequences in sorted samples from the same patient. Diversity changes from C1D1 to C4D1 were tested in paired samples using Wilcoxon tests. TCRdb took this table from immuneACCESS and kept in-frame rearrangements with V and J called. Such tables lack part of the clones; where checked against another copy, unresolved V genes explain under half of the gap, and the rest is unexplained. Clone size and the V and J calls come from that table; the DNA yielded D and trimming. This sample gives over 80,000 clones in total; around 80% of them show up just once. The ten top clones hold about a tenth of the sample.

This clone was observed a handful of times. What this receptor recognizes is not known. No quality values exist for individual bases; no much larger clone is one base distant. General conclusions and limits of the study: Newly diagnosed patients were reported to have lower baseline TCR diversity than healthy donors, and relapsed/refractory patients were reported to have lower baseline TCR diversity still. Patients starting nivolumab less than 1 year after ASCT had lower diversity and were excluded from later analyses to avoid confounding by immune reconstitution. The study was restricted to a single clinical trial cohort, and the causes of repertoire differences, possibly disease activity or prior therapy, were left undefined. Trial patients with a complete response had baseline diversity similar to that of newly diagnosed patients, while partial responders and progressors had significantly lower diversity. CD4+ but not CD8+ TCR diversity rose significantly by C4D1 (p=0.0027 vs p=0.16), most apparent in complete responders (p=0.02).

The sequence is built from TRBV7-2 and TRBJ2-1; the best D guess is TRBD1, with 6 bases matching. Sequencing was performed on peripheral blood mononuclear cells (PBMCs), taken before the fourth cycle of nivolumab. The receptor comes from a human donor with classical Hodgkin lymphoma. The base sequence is TGTGCCAGCAGCGGCCGACAGGTGGTCGATGAGCAGTTCTTC. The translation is CASSGRQVVDEQFF.